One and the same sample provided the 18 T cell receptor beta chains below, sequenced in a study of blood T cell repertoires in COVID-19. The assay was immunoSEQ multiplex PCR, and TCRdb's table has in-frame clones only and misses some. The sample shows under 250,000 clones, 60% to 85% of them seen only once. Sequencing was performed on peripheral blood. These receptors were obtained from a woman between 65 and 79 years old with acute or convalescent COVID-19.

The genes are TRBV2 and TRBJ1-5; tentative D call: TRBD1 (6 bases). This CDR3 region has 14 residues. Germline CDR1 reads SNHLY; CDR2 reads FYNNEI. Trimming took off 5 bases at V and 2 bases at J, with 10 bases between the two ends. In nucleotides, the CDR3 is TGTGCCAGCAGTAACAGGGTCGGCAATCAGCCCCAGCATTTT. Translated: CASSNRVGNQPQHF.

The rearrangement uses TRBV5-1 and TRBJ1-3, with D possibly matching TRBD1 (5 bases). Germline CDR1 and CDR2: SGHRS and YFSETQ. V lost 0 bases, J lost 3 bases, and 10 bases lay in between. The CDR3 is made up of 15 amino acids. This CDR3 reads CASSLGRQIGNTIYF. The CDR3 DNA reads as TGCGCCAGCAGCTTGGGCCGACAGATTGGAAACACCATATATTTT.

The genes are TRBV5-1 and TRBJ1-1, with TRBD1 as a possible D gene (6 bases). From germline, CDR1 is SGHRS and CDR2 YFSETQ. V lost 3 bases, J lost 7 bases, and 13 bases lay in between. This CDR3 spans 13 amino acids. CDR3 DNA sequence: TGCGCCAGCAGCTCCTCGGGGGGCGGTGAAGCTTTCTTT. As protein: CASSSSGGGEAFF.

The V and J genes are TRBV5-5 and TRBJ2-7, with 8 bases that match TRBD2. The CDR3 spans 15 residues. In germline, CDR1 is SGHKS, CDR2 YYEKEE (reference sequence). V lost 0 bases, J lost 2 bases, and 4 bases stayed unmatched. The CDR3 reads CASSLAPGGTYEQYF. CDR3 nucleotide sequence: TGTGCCAGCAGCTTGGCCCCGGGAGGGACCTACGAGCAGTACTTC.

CDR3 region: CASSQGGTYTGELFF. The CDR3, as DNA: TGCGCCAGCAGCCAAGGCGGGACTTACACCGGGGAGCTGTTTTTT. V gene TRBV4-1 combines with J gene TRBJ2-2; a possible D gene is TRBD2 (6 bases). The V gene lost 1 base and the J gene lost 3 bases, with 9 bases spanning the gap. CDR3 size: 15 residues. The germline CDR1 and CDR2 sequences are MGHRA and YSYEKL.

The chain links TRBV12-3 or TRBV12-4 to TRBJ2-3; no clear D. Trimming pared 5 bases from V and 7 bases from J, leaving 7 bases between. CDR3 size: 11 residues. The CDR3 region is CASSQRYTQYF. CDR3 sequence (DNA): TGTGCCAGCAGTCAGAGGTATACGCAGTATTTT.

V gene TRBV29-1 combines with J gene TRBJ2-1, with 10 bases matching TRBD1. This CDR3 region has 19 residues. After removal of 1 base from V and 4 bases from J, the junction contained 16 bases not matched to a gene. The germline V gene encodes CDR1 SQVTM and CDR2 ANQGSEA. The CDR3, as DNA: TGCAGCGTTGAAGCCTCCCGACCCGAGACAGGGGGCCCATACAATGAGCAGTTCTTC. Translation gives CSVEASRPETGGPYNEQFF.

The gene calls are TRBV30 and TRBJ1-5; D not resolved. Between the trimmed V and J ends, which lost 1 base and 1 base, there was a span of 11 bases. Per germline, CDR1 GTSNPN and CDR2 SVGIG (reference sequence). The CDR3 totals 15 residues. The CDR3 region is CAWSGGPGSNQPQHF. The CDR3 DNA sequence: TGTGCCTGGAGTGGCGGCCCCGGGAGCAATCAGCCCCAGCATTTT.

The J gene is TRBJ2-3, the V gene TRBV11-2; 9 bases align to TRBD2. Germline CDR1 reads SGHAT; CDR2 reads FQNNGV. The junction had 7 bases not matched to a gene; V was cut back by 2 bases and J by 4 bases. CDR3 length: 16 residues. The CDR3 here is CASSLLAGGGPDTQYF. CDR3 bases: TGTGCCAGCAGCTTACTCGCGGGGGGGGGTCCAGATACGCAGTATTTT.

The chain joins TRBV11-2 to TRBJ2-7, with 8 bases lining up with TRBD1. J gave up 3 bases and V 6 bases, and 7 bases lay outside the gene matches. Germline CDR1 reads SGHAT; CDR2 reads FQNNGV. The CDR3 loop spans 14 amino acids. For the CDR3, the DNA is TGTGCCAGCAGAGGCCGGGACAGGCTCTACGAGCAGTACTTC. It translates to CASRGRDRLYEQYF.

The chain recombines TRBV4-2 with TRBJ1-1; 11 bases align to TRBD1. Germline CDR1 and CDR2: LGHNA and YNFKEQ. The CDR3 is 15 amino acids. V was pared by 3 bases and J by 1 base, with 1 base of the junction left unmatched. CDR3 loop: CASSQGTGGNTEAFF. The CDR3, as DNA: TGTGCCAGCAGCCAGGGGACAGGGGGGAACACTGAAGCTTTCTTT.

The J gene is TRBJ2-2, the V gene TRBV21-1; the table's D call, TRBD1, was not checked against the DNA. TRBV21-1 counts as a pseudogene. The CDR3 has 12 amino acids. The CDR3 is CASSKRGGELFF. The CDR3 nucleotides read TGTGCCAGCAGCAAAAGGGGAGGGGAGCTGTTTTTT.

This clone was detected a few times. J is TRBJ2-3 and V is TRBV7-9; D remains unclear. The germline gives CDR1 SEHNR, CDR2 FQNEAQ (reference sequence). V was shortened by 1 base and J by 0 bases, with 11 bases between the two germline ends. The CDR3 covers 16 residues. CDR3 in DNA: TGTGCCAGCAGCTTAGTCCTGACTGGGAGCACAGATACGCAGTATTTT. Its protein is CASSLVLTGSTDTQYF.

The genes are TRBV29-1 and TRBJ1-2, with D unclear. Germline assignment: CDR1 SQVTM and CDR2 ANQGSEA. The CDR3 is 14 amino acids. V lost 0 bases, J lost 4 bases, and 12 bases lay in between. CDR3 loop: CSVEDEGFPYGYTF. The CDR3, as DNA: TGCAGCGTTGAAGACGAGGGCTTCCCCTATGGCTACACCTTC. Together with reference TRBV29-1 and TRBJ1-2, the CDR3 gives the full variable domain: SAVISQKPSRDICQRGTSLTIQCQVDSQVTMMFWYRQQPGQSLTLIATANQGSEATYESGFVIDKFPISRPNLTFSTLTVSNMSPEDSSIYLCSVEDEGFPYGYTFGSGTRLTVV.

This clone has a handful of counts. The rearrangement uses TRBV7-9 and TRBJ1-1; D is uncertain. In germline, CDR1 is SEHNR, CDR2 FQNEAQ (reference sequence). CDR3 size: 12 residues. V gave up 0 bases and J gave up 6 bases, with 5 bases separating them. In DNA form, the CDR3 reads TGTGCCAGCAGCTTAGCGATAGCTGAAGCTTTCTTT. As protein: CASSLAIAEAFF.

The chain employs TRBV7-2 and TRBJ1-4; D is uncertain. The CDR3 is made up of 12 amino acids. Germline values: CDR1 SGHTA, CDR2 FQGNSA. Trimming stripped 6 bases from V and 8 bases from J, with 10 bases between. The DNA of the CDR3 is TGTGCCAGCAGTCGCCCACAGGAAAAACTGTTTTTT. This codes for CASSRPQEKLFF. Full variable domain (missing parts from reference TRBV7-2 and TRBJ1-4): GAGVSQSPSNKVTEKGKDVELRCDPISGHTALYWYRQSLGQGLEFLIYFQGNSAPDKSGLPSDRFSAERTGGSVSTLTIQRTQQEDSAVYLCASSRPQEKLFFGSGTQLSVL.

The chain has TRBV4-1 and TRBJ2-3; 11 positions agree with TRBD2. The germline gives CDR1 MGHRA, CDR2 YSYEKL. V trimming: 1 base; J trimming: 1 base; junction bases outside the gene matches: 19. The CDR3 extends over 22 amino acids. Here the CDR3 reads CASSQAPTSGDLSGGRTDTQYF. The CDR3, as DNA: TGCGCCAGCAGCCAAGCCCCGACTAGCGGGGACCTAAGCGGGGGCCGCACAGATACGCAGTATTTT.

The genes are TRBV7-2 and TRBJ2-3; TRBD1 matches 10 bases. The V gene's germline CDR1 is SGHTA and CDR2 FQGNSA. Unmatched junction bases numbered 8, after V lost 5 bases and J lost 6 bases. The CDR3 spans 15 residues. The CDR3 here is CASSLGQGRVDTQYF. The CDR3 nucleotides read TGTGCCAGCAGCCTGGGACAGGGGAGGGTGGATACGCAGTATTTT.